This T cell receptor beta chain appears in the sequencing data of a study of T cell changes during pregnancy in multiple sclerosis. This clone appeared once. Measured with immunoSEQ multiplex PCR; TCRdb has only the in-frame clones, and not every one. The table has 40,000 to 50,000 clones, 91% seen once. Source: CD4+ T cells from peripheral blood mononuclear cells, taken after pregnancy. This TCR was recovered from a female donor in good health, enrolled as a control in a pregnancy study.

DNA of the CDR3: TGCGCCAGCAGCCAGTTGGACAGGGATGACTACGAGCAGTACTTC. It is translated as CASSQLDRDDYEQYF. This chain uses TRBV4-1 with TRBJ2-7; 8 bases map to TRBD1. This CDR3 is built from 15 residues. V lost 3 bases and J lost 3; bases outside the gene matches: 7. Germline assignment: CDR1 MGHRA and CDR2 YSYEKL.